This T cell receptor (beta chain) is from a study of Ad26.COV2.S vaccination and SARS-CoV-2 variants (dated by TCRdb to the early 2020s). Broadly, across the study: Vaccine-arm donors were drawn from COV1001, a multicentre, randomized, double-blind, placebo-controlled phase I-IIa trial of Ad26.COV2.S in healthy adults. The TCR-sequenced set comprised around 30 samples: about 19 Ad26.COV2.S vaccine recipients, 5 placebo recipients and 8 SARS-CoV-2 convalescent individuals. Sequencing of the TCRbeta repertoire served to evaluate the specificity and breadth of SARS-CoV-2-reactive T cell receptors following Ad26.COV2.S vaccination. Throughout the experiments and outcome assessment, investigators stayed blinded to trial group allocation. Dosing of Ad26.COV2.S was intramuscular, at either 5x10^10 or 1x10^11 viral particles, delivered as one shot or as two shots spaced 56 days apart. Trial participants were randomized into five groups of five: low-dose or high-dose Ad26.COV2.S given once or twice, or placebo on both occasions.

Deletion took 0 bases off V and 4 bases off J, with a span of 24 bases between the germline ends. The CDR3 runs 18 residues from the cysteine to the phenylalanine. The entry retains the CDR3 DNA only, 54 bases that are in frame from base 1. The germline V gene encodes CDR1 GTSNPN and CDR2 SVGIG (reference sequence). Per the publication, the treatment or condition label means: about 20 received Ad26.COV2.S at low or high dose, single or two shots; about 5 received placebo; per-sample allocation not given. Repertoires of vaccine and placebo recipients were sequenced from samples collected on day 63 after the first injection. Between 29 July and 7 August 2020, Cohort 1b enrolled 25 adults aged 18-55 years at one site in Boston, USA. As a vaccine, Ad26.COV2.S was a replication-incompetent adenovirus type 26 vector that expressed a prefusion-stabilized SARS-CoV-2 spike protein derived from the original Wuhan strain.

General conclusions and limits of the study: It was noted by the authors that total T cell responses may have been underestimated by the TCR breadth and depth analyses. Compared with placebo recipients, Ad26.COV2.S recipients showed higher spike-specific TCR breadth (P = 0.0014). Substantial breadth of spike-specific CD8+ and CD4+ T cell responses was reported after vaccination. The study was not powered to compare responses between vaccine doses or regimens. Non-spike TCR breadth was comparable between vaccine and placebo recipients, consistent with the vaccine containing only spike.

Details on this clone: Its recognized antigen is unknown. No qualities accompany the bases; no much larger clone lies one base away.

The immunoSEQ Assay was used to sequence TCRbeta CDR3 regions. After extraction, genomic DNA underwent amplification by bias-controlled multiplex PCR, followed by high-throughput sequencing. As for the authors' bioinformatics: To quantify the absolute abundance of every unique TCRbeta CDR3 region, sequences were collapsed and filtered. T cell fraction was estimated by normalizing TCRbeta template counts to usable DNA, with usable DNA measured through amplification of reference genes found in all nucleated cells. Repertoire TCRs were annotated as SARS-CoV-2-specific when V gene, CDR3 amino acid sequence and J gene were exactly matched to a known reactive TCR set. The reference SARS-CoV-2 TCR set came from MIRA and was filtered for enrichment in COVID-19-positive ImmuneCODE repertoires, removing public or cross-reactive TCRs. Using the MIRA antigens, annotated TCRs were further analysed by specific ORF or by position within an ORF. Breadth was defined as annotated unique rearrangements over total unique productive rearrangements; depth was the summed frequency of those rearrangements. Two-sided Wilcoxon rank-sum tests were applied when comparing TCR breadth between groups. TCRdb carries this immuneACCESS record with in-frame sequences only. Its versions omit some clonotypes, under half of them owing to an unresolved V gene in the studies checked, with the rest unexplained. Clonal size and the V and J genes are those of that table, whereas D and trimming came from the DNA. The sample table holds under 550,000 clones, of which 75% to 95% were seen once. Over 9% of the sample is in the top ten clones.

The chain links TRBV30 with TRBJ1-1; TRBD1 could be the D gene, as 6 bases match. This TCR was sampled from a person aged 18 to 65 who received the Ad26.COV2.S COVID-19 vaccine or a placebo. The starting material was peripheral blood, obtained in a trial of Ad26.COV2.S vaccine versus placebo. At the DNA level, the sequence is TGTGCCTGGAGTGTATACCTAATGACAGGCGATGCTATCACTGAAGCTTTCTTT. Its coded protein is CAWSVYLMTGDAITEAFF.